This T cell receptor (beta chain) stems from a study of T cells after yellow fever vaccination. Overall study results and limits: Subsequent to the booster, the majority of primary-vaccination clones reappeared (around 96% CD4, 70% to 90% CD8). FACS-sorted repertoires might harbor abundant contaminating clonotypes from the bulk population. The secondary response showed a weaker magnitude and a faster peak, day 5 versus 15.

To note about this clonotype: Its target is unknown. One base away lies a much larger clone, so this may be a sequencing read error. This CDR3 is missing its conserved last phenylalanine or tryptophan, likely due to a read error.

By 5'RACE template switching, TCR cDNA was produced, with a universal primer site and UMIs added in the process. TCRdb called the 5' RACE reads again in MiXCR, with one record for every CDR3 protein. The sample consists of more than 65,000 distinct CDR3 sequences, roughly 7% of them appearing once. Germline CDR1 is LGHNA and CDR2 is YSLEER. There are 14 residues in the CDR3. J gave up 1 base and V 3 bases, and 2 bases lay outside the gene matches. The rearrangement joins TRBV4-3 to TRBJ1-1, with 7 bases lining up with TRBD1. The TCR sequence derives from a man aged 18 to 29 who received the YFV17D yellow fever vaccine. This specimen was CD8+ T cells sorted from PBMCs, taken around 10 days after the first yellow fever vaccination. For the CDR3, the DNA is TGCGCCAGCAGCCAGTGGACAGGGAACACTGAAGCTTTCTCT. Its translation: CASSQWTGNTEAFS.